This is a list of T cell receptor beta chains from one sample in a study of T cells after yellow fever vaccination. TCRdb recomputed calls from the 5' RACE reads with MiXCR, one row per CDR3 protein. The sample lists 350,000 to 450,000 distinct CDR3 sequences; 6% to 8% were seen once. The sample here was PBMCs, taken 5 days after the yellow fever booster vaccination. All receptors come from a young man who received the YFV17D yellow fever vaccine. Each CDR3 is given with its conserved first and last residue. The order of the fields is clone size, D gene, J gene, V gene, CDR3 DNA, CDR3 protein. The D gene is left open where the match is weak. Not every row has a clone size; where given, it reads once, few, many or a size class.

>-|-|TRBJ2-2|TRBV21-1
TGTGCCAGCAGCAGGGGACCGGGACCGAAAGCCGGGGAGCTGTTTTTT
CASSRGPGPKAGELFF
>many|-|TRBJ1-2|TRBV7-2
TGTGCCAGCAGCTCGGGTGCTCGGGAGGGCTACACCTTC
CASSSGAREGYTF
>few|TRBD1|TRBJ2-1|TRBV5-1
TGCGCCAGCAGCACCCCGGACAGGGACCTTTGGGACAATGAGCAGTTCTTC
CASSTPDRDLWDNEQFF
>-|TRBD2|TRBJ2-7|TRBV27
TGTGCCAGCTCTGTCAGCGGGAGGGGCTCCTACGAGCAGTACTTC
CASSVSGRGSYEQYF
>many|TRBD2|TRBJ2-3|TRBV5-1
TGCGCCAGCAGCTTGGAGATTCCGGGACTAGCGGGAGTGGGGGCAGATACGCAGTATTTT
CASSLEIPGLAGVGADTQYF
>many|TRBD2|TRBJ2-2|TRBV24-1
TGTGCCACCAGTGAAACTACCGGGACTAGCGGGTACACCGGGGAGCTGTTTTTT
CATSETTGTSGYTGELFF
>-|TRBD2|TRBJ2-1|TRBV2
TGTGCCAGCAGTGAACGCGGGAGCTCCTACAATGAGCAGTTCTTC
CASSERGSSYNEQFF
>-|-|TRBJ2-1|TRBV7-6
TGTGCCAGCAGCTTAGGACGGTTGGCCAGTTCATTCGATGAGCAGTTCTTC
CASSLGRLASSFDEQFF
>-|-|TRBJ2-5|TRBV5-1
TGCGCCAGCAGCTTGGCGGGGCAGGTACAAGAGACCCAGTACTTC
CASSLAGQVQETQYF
>few|TRBD1|TRBJ2-3|TRBV7-2
TGTGCCAGCAGCTCCCGGACAGGGATAGGAGGAGATACGCAGTATTTT
CASSSRTGIGGDTQYF
>many|-|TRBJ2-3|TRBV29-1
TGCAGCGTGTGGACTAGCACAGATACGCAGTATTTT
CSVWTSTDTQYF
>-|TRBD1|TRBJ1-5|TRBV15
TGTGCCACCAGCAGCACAGGGGGGTTGGGGCCCCAGCATTTT
CATSSTGGLGPQHF
>many|TRBD1|TRBJ1-1|TRBV7-2
TGTGCCAGCAACCGACAGGGTGGTGAAGCTTTCTTT
CASNRQGGEAFF
>few|-|TRBJ2-2|TRBV24-1
TGTGCCACCAGTGAACTAGGGGCCACCGGGGAGCTGTTTTTT
CATSELGATGELFF
>-|TRBD1|TRBJ2-2|TRBV4-3
TGCGCCAGCAGCCCCGACAGGGCAGCCGGGGAGCTGTTTTTT
CASSPDRAAGELFF
>many|TRBD2|TRBJ2-1|TRBV5-1
TGCGCCAGCAGCTTGATGGCTAGCGGGAGAAATGAGCAGTTCTTC
CASSLMASGRNEQFF
>-|TRBD2|TRBJ2-3|TRBV7-6
TGTGCCAGCAGCCCCCCCGGGGGGGTAGCGGGAGGGGATACGCAGTATTTT
CASSPPGGVAGGDTQYF
>-|TRBD2|TRBJ2-7|TRBV20-1
TGCAGTGCTTGGGGACTAGCGAACTCCTACGAGCAGTACTTC
CSAWGLANSYEQYF
>many|-|TRBJ2-1|TRBV21-1
TGTGCCAGCAGCCGCCTAGTGACAGGGAATGAGCAGTTCTTC
CASSRLVTGNEQFF
>few|TRBD2|TRBJ2-7|TRBV29-1
TGCAGCGTCCAAATAGCGGGAGGGCTGTACGAGCAGTACTTC
CSVQIAGGLYEQYF
>-|TRBD1|TRBJ2-3|TRBV20-1
TGCAGTGCTAGACGAACAGGGGCCACAGATACGCAGTATTTT
CSARRTGATDTQYF
>-|-|TRBJ2-7|TRBV12-3/TRBV12-4
TGTGCCAGCCCCCTGCTTTGGCTAGCGGTCCCCGGGGGCTCCGAGCAGTACTTC
CASPLLWLAVPGGSEQYF
>few|-|TRBJ2-3|TRBV20-1
TGCAGTGCGGAGGTCGGGACTCCCGCCCTCACAGATACGCAGTATTTT
CSAEVGTPALTDTQYF
>few|TRBD1|TRBJ2-2|TRBV7-3
TGTGCCAGCAGCAAGGACAGGGGGACCGGGGAGCTGTTTTTT
CASSKDRGTGELFF
>many|-|TRBJ2-1|TRBV11-2
TGTGCCAGCAGCTTAGTCTTTAGGGGGGGCGGGAATAATGAGCAGTTCTTC
CASSLVFRGGGNNEQFF
>few|-|TRBJ2-3|TRBV10-3
TGTGCCATCAGTGAACTTGACGGGAGTTGGGGCACAGATACGCAGTATTTT
CAISELDGSWGTDTQYF